This section outlines one TCR beta chain sequence together with its context. Its antigen target is currently unknown. Per-base qualities were not stored, and no clone one base away is much larger. CDR1 is given as SGHTA and CDR2 as FQGNSA, both from the germline V gene. Trimming takes 5 bases from V and 5 bases from J, and the germline ends sit 17 bases apart. The cysteine opens and the phenylalanine closes a CDR3 of 15 amino acids. Of the read, only the CDR3 DNA is kept; its 45 bases are in frame from base 1. The data stem from a study of cytomegalovirus exposure and HLA in healthy donors (dated by TCRdb to the late 2010s). Context from the whole study: According to an earlier analysis of 587 of the donors, about 170 million T cells yielded 117 million unique TCR beta sequences and less than 300 Gb of sequence data. An early release covering about 600 HLA-typed donors comprised about 320 gigabases of sequencing data and tens of millions of unique TCR sequences. Of the roughly 430 genotyped donors, 65% to 90% fell in the genetic ancestry cluster associated with self-reported Caucasian donors. The study was designed to test whether signatures of past pathogen exposure could be identified by cataloging public T cell receptors. The T cell repertoires of 666 subjects were profiled by immunosequencing and related to cytomegalovirus serostatus. Along with the approximately 600-subject first cohort, a separate validation cohort of more than 90 different subjects was used. To predict cytomegalovirus infection status, the study combined high-throughput TCR immunosequencing, statistical association of individual TCRs with disease status, and machine learning. To study patterns of TCR occurrence, a later analysis re-analyzed previously published TCR beta repertoires from 650 to 750 donors and added high-resolution HLA genotyping. Rather than using new phenotypic data, the later analysis identified candidate immune exposures from TCR beta sequences and from how often those sequences occurred across donors. An earlier analysis of approximately 580 of the donors used high-throughput TCR beta sequencing to judge whether each TCR beta V gene segment behaved as functional or pseudogenic. Alongside the repertoire data, information on donor age, sex, ethnicity and CMV serostatus was compiled. Genome-wide SNP genotypes for about 65% of the roughly 670 donors were used in a later genetic analysis, which treated that subset as a discovery cohort. All discovery cohort repertoires had been generated using a single sequencing platform. HLA typing covered class I and class II loci at four-digit resolution. Typing coverage differed by locus: A, B, C, DRB1 and DQB1 were typed in roughly 629-630 donors, DQA1 in 500 to 550, DPA1 in some 600, and DPB1 in 400 to 490. Roughly 5 DR-DQ haplotypes were treated as single units for association and clustering because of strong linkage in the cohort. Among about 400 genotyped donors of the cohort, an average of approximately 220,000 unique TCR beta nucleotide sequences was sequenced per donor, of which about 18% were non-productive. The investigation overall reported the following: In a later genetic analysis, fewer N-insertions in productive TCRs were reported among donors in an Asian-associated ancestry cluster than the 666-donor mean. When HLA alleles, especially DR and DQ, strongly co-occurred, attributing TCR associations to individual alleles was difficult. Linkage disequilibrium might explain the correlated functional status among segregating V segments, but an unknown experimental factor could not be excluded. In a later analysis, TCR association rates were found to vary across HLA loci, with the most associated TCRs seen for DRB1 alleles and the fewest for HLA-C alleles. Because HLA typing was unavailable for some donors at each locus, only the typed subset was used in association tests. In an earlier analysis of around 600 of the donors, most TCR beta V segments appeared in productive rearrangements about 87% or about 30% of the time, broadly matching IMGT annotations. At a false discovery rate of 0.05, a later analysis linked under 20,000 TCR beta sequences to specific HLA alleles. A further reported finding was that TCR beta sequences accurately predicted the HLA-A and HLA-B alleles for most subjects in the first cohort. In this cohort, only TCR beta chains were sequenced, and detectable features were limited by the absence of alpha or paired-chain data. Across donors, most TCR sequences were observed very rarely, whereas some public TCRs were present in many individuals. A group of highly shared sequence variants was considered likely to be a technical artifact of the sequencing pipeline. The classifier was reported to diagnose cytomegalovirus status with high specificity and sensitivity in both the original and validation cohorts. In a later genetic analysis, a missense DCLRE1C variant was associated with V-gene and J-gene trimming of TCR beta chains, and the association was replicated in an independent cohort. The study gave a list of under 200 TCR beta chains associated with cytomegalovirus. According to a later analysis, parvovirus B19, influenza, CMV and Epstein-Barr virus appeared linked to several top co-occurrence clusters. It was suggested by the authors that the approach could potentially be generalized to other disease states and immunological phenotypes. Some IMGT-functional V segments, including TRBV6-2 and TRBV6-3, could not be distinguished by the 87-base-pair reads and were therefore excluded. Sequencing depth was assumed to be roughly uniform across donors in the presence/absence analyses, though that assumption may not hold. In a later analysis, HLA-associated TCR beta chains were found to be more clonally expanded and to have lower generation probabilities than equally common non-associated chains. A later analysis found that most CMV-associated TCR beta chains appeared HLA-restricted, with HLA associations seemingly driven largely by CMV exposure. For the cohort, immune exposure information was limited to CMV serostatus. Over 15 rarely observed V segments, including chromosome 9 orphons, were excluded from the earlier analysis of a few hundred of the donors because counts were too low. A few of the identified cytomegalovirus-associated TCR beta chains were confirmed in vitro to be specific for cytomegalovirus antigens.

The cohort consisted of more than 650 healthy bone marrow donors. At the time of sampling, every cohort member was nominally healthy, though immune exposures that went unrecorded were likely present. The donor tested CMV seronegative and was one of the 352 seronegative cohort members. Each donor provided a peripheral blood sample, and peripheral blood mononuclear cells were used for TCR beta sequencing. The Qiagen DNeasy Blood Extraction Kit was used to extract genomic DNA from the blood cell samples. Library creation used the immunoSEQ multiplex PCR assay. For the multiplex PCR, a mixture combining 60 forward primers for TCR Vbeta segments and 13 reverse primers for TCR Jbeta segments was used. The CDR3 region of rearranged TCR beta genes was amplified from genomic DNA by a multiplex PCR assay. On the Illumina HiSeq System, the amplified TCR beta libraries were sequenced as 87-base-pair reads. The paper's processing steps were these. A later analysis tallied approximately 87 million unique TCR beta chains across the 640 or so repertoires, and some 12 million of those chains were shared by two or more donors. Raw reads were error-corrected and collapsed into unique sequences by a nearest-neighbor algorithm in which closely related sequences were merged to remove PCR and sequencing errors. V, D and J gene segments were assigned by aligning CDR3 sequences to IMGT reference sequences. Each retained sequence needed at least a six-nucleotide match to both a V gene segment and a J gene segment. Rearrangements were classified as productive when the CDR3 lacked stop codons and remained in frame with V and J, and all other rearrangements were classified as non-productive. CDR3 was defined according to IMGT convention as the region running from the second conserved V-encoded cysteine to the conserved J-encoded phenylalanine. Sequences without an unambiguous match to a single V gene segment were excluded from the earlier analysis of about 600 of the donors. An earlier analysis of 587 of the donors classified V segments as functional when productive rearrangements were above 56.7% and as segregating when the standard deviation between donors was above 5%. A statistical classification framework was developed to diagnose cytomegalovirus status using the catalog of TCR beta chain sequences. A later analysis assigned V and J genes by comparing TCR nucleotide sequences with IMGT/GENE-DB human TR gene sequences. The TCRdist pipeline was used in a later analysis to assign CDR3 sequences and most-parsimonious VDJ recombination scenarios. In a later analysis, every TCR beta chain was defined by the combination of its CDR3 amino acid sequence and its V-gene family, and reads without a unique V-gene family were dropped. To address suspected cross-contamination and a sequencing artifact, a later analysis removed some 620 highly shared, low-generation-probability nucleotide sequences. In a later analysis, a clonal expansion index was calculated for each public chain from normalized within-repertoire ranks of inferred template counts. A later analysis computed generation probabilities with a VDJ recombination model fitted to out-of-frame rearrangements, and checked the results against IGoR. In a later analysis, hypergeometric tests were used to score TCR-TCR, TCR-HLA and TCR-CMV co-occurrence, with a repertoire-size bias correction applied to TCR pairs. In a later analysis, false discovery rates were estimated by permuting HLA or CMV assignments 20 times. In a later analysis, co-occurring TCRs were grouped using DBSCAN, and TCRdist sequence similarity was added for clustering within HLA-allele-positive subsets. For co-occurrence clustering, repertoires with fewer than 30,000 or more than 120,000 public chains were excluded, along with four or five repertoires with anomalous nucleotide sharing. Imported from immuneACCESS, the table was reduced by TCRdb to in-frame sequences with V and J called. These copies leave out some clones; in studies compared against another copy, an unresolved V gene accounts for under half, and the cause of the remainder is not known. The V and J calls and clone size were taken over from that table, and D and trimming were inferred from the DNA. The sample profile shows around 140,000 clones; roughly three quarters of them were found once. The leading ten clones occupy approximately 1.4% of the sample.

This clonotype originated in a woman between 40 and 50 years old in good health and CMV-seronegative. The sequenced sample was PBMCs. This sequence uses TRBV7-2 and TRBJ2-3, with TRBD2 as a weak D call on 7 bases. The CDR3 in this case is CASSKRGDTVDTQYF. In nucleotides, the sequence is TGTGCCAGCAGCAAACGGGGGGACACAGTAGATACGCAGTATTTT.